A single sample is the source of the 15 T cell receptor beta chains below, sequenced in a study of T cells in Graves' hyperthyroidism and ophthalmopathy. RNA transcripts were the template for amplifying TCR beta CDR3 regions. An initial round of RT-PCR targeting the TCR CDR3 relied on the HTBI primer set. TCRdb redid the calling of the multiplex PCR reads with MiXCR, one entry per CDR3 protein. The sample has fewer than 400,000 distinct CDR3 sequences; approximately 14% are singletons. The specimen sequenced was blood. The receptors were sampled from a woman under 30 with Graves' hyperthyroidism that later progressed to Graves' ophthalmopathy.

This clonotype was counted at least ten times. The chain combines TRBV28 with TRBJ1-2; D is unresolved. Trimming took 3 bases from V and 4 from J, leaving 24 bases between them. The length of the CDR3 is 18 residues. Germline V gene data show CDR1 as MDHEN and CDR2 as SYDVKM. CDR3 sequence (DNA): TGTGCCAGCAGTTTCTACCCTCCTCTTCATAAGACCCTCTATGGCTACACCTTC. Translated, it gives CASSFYPPLHKTLYGYTF.

This clonotype was seen ten or more times. The chain combines TRBV20-1 with TRBJ1-2; 7 bases fit TRBD1. Germline-derived CDR1 and CDR2 are DFQATT and SNEGSKA (reference sequence). CDR3 length equals 12 residues. J lost 3 bases, V lost 4 bases, and 2 bases had no gene match. The CDR3: CSATGTDYGYTF. Here the CDR3 DNA reads TGCAGTGCTACCGGGACAGACTATGGCTACACCTTC.

About this clonotype itself: An end of the junction differs from the germline gene, which may be a read error. The chain combines TRBV20-1 with TRBJ2-3, with a possible D match to TRBD2 (5 bases). The CDR3 loop spans 12 amino acids. CDR1 is DFQATT and CDR2 is SNEGSKA in the germline V gene (reference sequence). CDR3 bases: TGCGGTGCCGGGATGGGGACAGATACGCAGTATTTT. This sequence encodes CGAGMGTDTQYF.

The table lists this clonotype with many counts. V gene TRBV5-1 combines with J gene TRBJ2-7; weak D call: TRBD1 (6 bases). V was shortened by 0 bases and J by 5 bases, with 18 bases between the two germline ends. The germline gives CDR1 SGHRS, CDR2 YFSETQ. The CDR3 consists of 16 residues. The CDR3: CASSLGVGALNHEQYF. CDR3 DNA sequence: TGCGCCAGCAGCTTGGGGGTGGGGGCGTTGAACCACGAGCAGTACTTC.

The chain carries TRBV4-1 and TRBJ1-3, with a weak D call TRBD1 (5 bases). CDR3 length equals 15 residues. Per the germline V gene, CDR1 is MGHRA and CDR2 is YSYEKL. V lost 5 bases and J lost 0, with 11 bases in between. The CDR3 here is CASSYTGYSGNTIYF. In DNA form, the CDR3 reads TGCGCCAGCAGCTACACAGGTTACTCTGGAAACACCATATATTTT.

This clonotype was seen ten or more times. DNA of the CDR3: TGTGCCAGCAGCCGGGACATCGTCTACGAGCAGTACTTC. This encodes CASSRDIVYEQYF. V usage is TRBV5-6 and J usage is TRBJ2-7, with D tentatively TRBD1 (6 bases). Per germline, CDR1 SGHDT and CDR2 YYEEEE. The CDR3 is 13 amino acids. V shed 4 bases and J shed 3 bases, with 11 bases lying between them.

This clonotype was counted ten times or more. The chain is built from TRBV2 and TRBJ1-4; D uncertain. Germline V lookup: CDR1 SNHLY, CDR2 FYNNEI. The CDR3 is made up of 13 amino acids. V lost 2 bases, J lost 7 bases, and 8 bases lay in between. CDR3: CASSETHGEKLFF. The CDR3 DNA follows: TGTGCCAGCAGTGAAACCCATGGTGAAAAACTGTTTTTT.

V gene TRBV6-4 combines with J gene TRBJ2-3; TRBD2 might be the D (7 bases). Germline assignment: CDR1 MRHNA and CDR2 SNTAGT. The CDR3 is made up of 15 amino acids. Trimming stripped 3 bases from V and 6 bases from J, with 16 bases between. CDR3 sequence reads: CASSDRGGAGDTQYF. DNA of the CDR3: TGTGCCAGCAGTGATCGCGGGGGCGCTGGGGATACGCAGTATTTT.

About this clonotype itself: Possible read error: a much larger clone is one base away. This rearrangement joins TRBV20-1 to TRBJ1-5; D not certain. The germline CDR1 and CDR2 sequences are DFQATT and SNEGSKA (reference sequence). CDR3 length: 14 residues. CDR3 in amino acids: CGARDGPWYQPQHF. CDR3 coding DNA: TGCGGTGCTAGAGACGGGCCTTGGTATCAGCCCCAGCATTTT.

This clonotype was counted only a few times. This chain uses TRBV6-1 with TRBJ1-3; D gene ambiguous. V lost 9 bases and J lost 0, with 18 bases in between. CDR3 length: 16 residues. Germline V gene data show CDR1 as MNHNS and CDR2 as SASEGT. CDR3 DNA: TGTGCCAGTCGGGTGGGAACAGTTTTCTCTGGAAACACCATATATTTT. It specifies CASRVGTVFSGNTIYF.

The chain links TRBV18 to TRBJ2-1; TRBD2 matches 14 bases. Germline V gives CDR1 KGHSH, CDR2 LQKENI. The V and J ends lost 3 bases and 8 bases, in that order; junction bases with no gene match: 3. This CDR3 region has 15 residues. The CDR3 DNA sequence: TGTGCCAGCTCACCCCCGGGACTAGCGGGAGATGAGCAGTTCTTC. Its protein product is CASSPPGLAGDEQFF.

This clonotype was observed at least ten times. The chain combines TRBV5-1 with TRBJ2-3, with TRBD1 identical over 8 bases. CDR3 length: 15 residues. Losses at the gene ends were 4 bases for V and 1 base for J; bases not matched to a gene: 5. Germline CDR1 SGHRS, CDR2 YFSETQ. As DNA, the CDR3 is TGCGCCAGCAGCCCGGGACAGGAGCGCACAGATACGCAGTATTTT. Translating gives CASSPGQERTDTQYF. Supplemented by reference TRBV5-1 and TRBJ2-3, the full variable domain reads KAGVTQTPRYLIKTRGQQVTLSCSPISGHRSVSWYQQTPGQGLQFLFEYFSETQRNKGNFPGRFSGRQFSNSRSEMNVSTLELGDSALYLCASSPGQERTDTQYFGPGTRLTVL.

In the case of this clonotype: A read error may produce the germline difference seen at one junction end. The J gene is TRBJ2-1, the V gene TRBV6-4, with 7 bases fitting TRBD2. In germline, CDR1 is MRHNA, CDR2 SNTAGT. The CDR3 consists of 16 residues. The CDR3 sequence is CASSPTAGKVYDEQFF. Written as DNA, the CDR3 is TGTGCCAGCAGCCCCACAGCGGGGAAAGTCTACGATGAGCAGTTCTTC.

The chain has TRBV5-1 and TRBJ2-2; 7 bases agree with TRBD2. This CDR3 is 16 amino acids long. The junction had 4 bases not matched to a gene; V was cut back by 0 bases and J by 2 bases. Per germline, CDR1 SGHRS and CDR2 YFSETQ. The CDR3 region is CASSLERGSNTGELFF. DNA of the CDR3: TGCGCCAGCAGCTTGGAGCGGGGCAGTAACACCGGGGAGCTGTTTTTT.

V and J are TRBV7-9 and TRBJ2-5; D is undetermined. This CDR3 has 13 amino acids. CDR1 and CDR2 (germline): SEHNR, FQNEAQ (reference sequence). V was cut by 5 bases and J by 1 base, with 8 bases left in between. CDR3 nucleotides: TGTGCCAGCAGCCCCGAGGTCCAAGAGACCCAGTACTTC. Encoded protein: CASSPEVQETQYF.